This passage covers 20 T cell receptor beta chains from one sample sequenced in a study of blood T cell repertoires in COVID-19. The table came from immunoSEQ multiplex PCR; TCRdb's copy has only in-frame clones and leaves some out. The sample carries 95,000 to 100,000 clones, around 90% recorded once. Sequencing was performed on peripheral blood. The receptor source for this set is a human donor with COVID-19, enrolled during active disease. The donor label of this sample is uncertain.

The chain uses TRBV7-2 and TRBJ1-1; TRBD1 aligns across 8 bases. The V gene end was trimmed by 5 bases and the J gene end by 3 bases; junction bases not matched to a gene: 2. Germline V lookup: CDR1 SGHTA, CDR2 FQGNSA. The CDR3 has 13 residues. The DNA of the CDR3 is TGTGCCAGCAGCCAACAGGGGGACACTGAAGCTTTCTTT. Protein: CASSQQGDTEAFF.

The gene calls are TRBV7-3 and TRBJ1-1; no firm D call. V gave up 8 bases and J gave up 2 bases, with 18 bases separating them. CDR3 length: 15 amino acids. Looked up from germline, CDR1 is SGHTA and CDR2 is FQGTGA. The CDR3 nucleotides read TGTGCCAGCTCGCGGCGGGGTGGGGATAACACTGAAGCTTTCTTT. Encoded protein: CASSRRGGDNTEAFF.

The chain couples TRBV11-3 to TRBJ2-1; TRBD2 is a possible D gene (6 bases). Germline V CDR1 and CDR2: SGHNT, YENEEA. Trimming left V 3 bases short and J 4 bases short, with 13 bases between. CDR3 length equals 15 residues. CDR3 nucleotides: TGTGCCAGCAGCTTGCCGGGACTCCCATACAATGAGCAGTTCTTC. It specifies CASSLPGLPYNEQFF. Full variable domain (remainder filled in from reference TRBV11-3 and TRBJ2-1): EAGVVQSPRYKIIEKKQPVAFWCNPISGHNTLYWYLQNLGQGPELLIRYENEEAVDDSQLPKDRFSAERLKGVDSTLKIQPAELGDSAVYLCASSLPGLPYNEQFFGPGTRLTVL.

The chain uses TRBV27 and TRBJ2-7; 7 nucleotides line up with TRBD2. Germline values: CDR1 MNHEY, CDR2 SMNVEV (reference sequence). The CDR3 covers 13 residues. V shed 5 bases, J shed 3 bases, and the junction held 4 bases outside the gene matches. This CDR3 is CASSQPGGYEQYF. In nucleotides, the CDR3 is TGTGCCAGCAGTCAGCCGGGGGGCTACGAGCAGTACTTC.

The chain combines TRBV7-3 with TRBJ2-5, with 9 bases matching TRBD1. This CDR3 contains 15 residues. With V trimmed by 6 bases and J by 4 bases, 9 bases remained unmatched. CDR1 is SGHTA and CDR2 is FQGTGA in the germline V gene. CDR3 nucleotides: TGTGCCAGCAGTTCTCCAGACAGGGGGTTAGAGACCCAGTACTTC. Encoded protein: CASSSPDRGLETQYF.

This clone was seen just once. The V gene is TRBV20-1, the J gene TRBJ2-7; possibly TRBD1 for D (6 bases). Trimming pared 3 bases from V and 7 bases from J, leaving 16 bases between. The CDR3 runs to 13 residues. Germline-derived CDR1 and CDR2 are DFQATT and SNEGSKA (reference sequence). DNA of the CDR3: TGCAGTGCTAGTCCACAGGGAGTAGGGGAGCAGTACTTC. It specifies CSASPQGVGEQYF.

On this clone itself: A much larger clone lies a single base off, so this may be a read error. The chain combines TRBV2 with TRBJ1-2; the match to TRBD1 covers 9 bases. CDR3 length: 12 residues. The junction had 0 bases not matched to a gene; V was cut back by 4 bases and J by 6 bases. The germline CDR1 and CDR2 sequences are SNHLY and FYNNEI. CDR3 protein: CASSGQGDGYTF. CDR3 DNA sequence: TGTGCCAGCAGTGGACAGGGGGATGGCTACACCTTC.

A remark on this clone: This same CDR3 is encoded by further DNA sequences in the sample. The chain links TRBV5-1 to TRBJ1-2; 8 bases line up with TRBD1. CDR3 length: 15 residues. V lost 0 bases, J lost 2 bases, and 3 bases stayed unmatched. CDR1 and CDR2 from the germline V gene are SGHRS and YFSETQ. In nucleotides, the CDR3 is TGCGCCAGCAGCTTGGAGACAGGGGCGAACTATGGCTACACCTTC. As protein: CASSLETGANYGYTF.

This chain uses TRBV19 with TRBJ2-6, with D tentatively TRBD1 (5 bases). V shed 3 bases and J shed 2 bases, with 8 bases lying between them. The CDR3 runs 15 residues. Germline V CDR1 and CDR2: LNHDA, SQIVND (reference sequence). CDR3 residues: CASSMTTAGANVLTF. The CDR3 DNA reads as TGTGCCAGTAGTATGACGACAGCTGGGGCCAACGTCCTGACTTTC.

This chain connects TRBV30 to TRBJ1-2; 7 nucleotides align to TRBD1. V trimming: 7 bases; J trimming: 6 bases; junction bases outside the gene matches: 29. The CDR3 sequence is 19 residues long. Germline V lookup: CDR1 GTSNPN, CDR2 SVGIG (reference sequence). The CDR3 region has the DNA TGTGCCTCGTCGGGGCGGCCCGCAGACAGGGTAGTTATTCGCAATGGCTACACCTTC. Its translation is CASSGRPADRVVIRNGYTF.

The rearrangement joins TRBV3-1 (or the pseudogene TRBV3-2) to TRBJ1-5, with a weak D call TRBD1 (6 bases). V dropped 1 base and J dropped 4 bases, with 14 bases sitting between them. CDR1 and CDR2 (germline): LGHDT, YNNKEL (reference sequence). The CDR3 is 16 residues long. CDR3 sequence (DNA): TGTGCCAGCAGCCAAGGGGGACAATTTGGGAATCAGCCCCAGCATTTT. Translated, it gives CASSQGGQFGNQPQHF.

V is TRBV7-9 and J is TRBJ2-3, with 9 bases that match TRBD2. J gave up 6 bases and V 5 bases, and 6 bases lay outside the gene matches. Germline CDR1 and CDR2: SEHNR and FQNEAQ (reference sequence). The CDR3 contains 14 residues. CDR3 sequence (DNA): TGTGCCAGCAGCCAAAGCGGGGGGACGGATACGCAGTATTTT. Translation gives CASSQSGGTDTQYF.

CDR3 DNA sequence: TGTGCCAGCAGCAAAGCGGAAGACTGGGGGCATGGCTACGAGCAGTACTTC. Protein sequence: CASSKAEDWGHGYEQYF. V is TRBV21-1 and J is TRBJ2-7; the table calls TRBD1, which could not be checked here. TRBV21-1 is listed as a pseudogene. CDR3 length equals 17 residues.

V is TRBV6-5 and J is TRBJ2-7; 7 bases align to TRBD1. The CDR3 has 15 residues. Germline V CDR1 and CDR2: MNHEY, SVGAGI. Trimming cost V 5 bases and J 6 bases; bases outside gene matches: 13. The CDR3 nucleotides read TGTGCCAGCAGTCCTCCTGACAGGGTTTCATCCGAGCAGTACTTC. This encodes CASSPPDRVSSEQYF.

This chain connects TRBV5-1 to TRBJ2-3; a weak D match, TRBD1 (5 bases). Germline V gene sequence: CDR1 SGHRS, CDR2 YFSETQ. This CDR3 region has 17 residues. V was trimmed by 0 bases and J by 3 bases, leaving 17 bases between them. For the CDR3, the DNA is TGCGCCAGCAGCTTGGGAGGTCAGTTTGCAGGGACAGATACGCAGTATTTT. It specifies CASSLGGQFAGTDTQYF.

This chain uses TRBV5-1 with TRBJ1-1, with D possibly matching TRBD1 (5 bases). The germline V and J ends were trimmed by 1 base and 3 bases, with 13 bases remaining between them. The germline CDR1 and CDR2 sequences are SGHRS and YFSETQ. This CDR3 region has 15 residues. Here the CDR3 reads CASSLRSGWDTEAFF. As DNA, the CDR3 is TGCGCCAGCAGCTTGCGGTCAGGGTGGGACACTGAAGCTTTCTTT.

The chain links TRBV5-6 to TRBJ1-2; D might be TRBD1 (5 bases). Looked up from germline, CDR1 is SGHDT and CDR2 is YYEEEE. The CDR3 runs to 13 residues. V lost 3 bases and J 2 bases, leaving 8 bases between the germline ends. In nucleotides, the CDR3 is TGTGCCAGCAGCTGGGGGGTAAACTATGGCTACACCTTC. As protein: CASSWGVNYGYTF.

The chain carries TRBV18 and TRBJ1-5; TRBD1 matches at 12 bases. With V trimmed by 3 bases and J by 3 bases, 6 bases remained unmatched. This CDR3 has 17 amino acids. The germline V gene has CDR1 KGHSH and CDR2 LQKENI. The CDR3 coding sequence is TGTGCCAGCTCACCCCCCGGGACAGGGGGCGTCAATCAGCCCCAGCATTTT. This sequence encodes CASSPPGTGGVNQPQHF.

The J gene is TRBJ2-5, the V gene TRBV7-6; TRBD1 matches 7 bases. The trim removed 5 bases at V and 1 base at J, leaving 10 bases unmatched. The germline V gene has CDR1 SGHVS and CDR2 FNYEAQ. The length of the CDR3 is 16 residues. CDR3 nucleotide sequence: TGTGCCAGCAGCCCGACACTTTACAGGGGCCAAGAGACCCAGTACTTC. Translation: CASSPTLYRGQETQYF.

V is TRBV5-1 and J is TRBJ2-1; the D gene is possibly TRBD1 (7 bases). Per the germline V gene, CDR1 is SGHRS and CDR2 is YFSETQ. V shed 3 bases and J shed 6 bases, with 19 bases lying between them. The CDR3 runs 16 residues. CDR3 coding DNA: TGCGCCAGCAGCTACCCGACAGGACAGGAGGGCAATGAGCAGTTCTTC. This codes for CASSYPTGQEGNEQFF.